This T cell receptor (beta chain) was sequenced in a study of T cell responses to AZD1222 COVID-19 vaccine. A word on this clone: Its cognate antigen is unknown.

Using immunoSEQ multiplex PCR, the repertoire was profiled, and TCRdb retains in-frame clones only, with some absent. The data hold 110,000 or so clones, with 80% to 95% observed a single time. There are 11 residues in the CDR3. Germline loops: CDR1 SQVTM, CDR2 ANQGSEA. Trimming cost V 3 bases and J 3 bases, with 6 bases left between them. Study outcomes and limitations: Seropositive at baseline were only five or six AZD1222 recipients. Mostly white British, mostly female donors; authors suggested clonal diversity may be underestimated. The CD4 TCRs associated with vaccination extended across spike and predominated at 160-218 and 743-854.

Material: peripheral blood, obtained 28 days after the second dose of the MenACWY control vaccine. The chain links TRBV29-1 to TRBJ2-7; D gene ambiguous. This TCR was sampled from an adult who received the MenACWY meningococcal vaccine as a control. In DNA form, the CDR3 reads TGCAGCGTTGATGAAGACTACGAGCAGTACTTC. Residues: CSVDEDYEQYF.